Shown below are 8 T cell receptor beta chains from a single sample sequenced in a study of CD8 T cells in Susac syndrome. RNA amounts of about 0.5 to 1 ug underwent reverse transcription with random hexamers. TCRdb called the immunoSEQ multiplex PCR reads again in MiXCR, with one record for every CDR3 protein. The sample contains under 200,000 distinct CDR3 sequences, approximately 94% of which appear only once. Source material: CD4+ T cells from PBMCs. The origin of the receptors is a human donor with Susac syndrome.

This sequence joins TRBV10-3 and TRBJ1-2, with D possibly being TRBD1 (6 bases). Trimming removed 7 bases from V and 6 bases from J, with 12 bases in between. The CDR3 has 12 residues. The germline V gene encodes CDR1 ENHRY and CDR2 SYGVKD. This CDR3 is CAITGGAHGYTF. The CDR3 DNA follows: TGTGCCATCACTGGGGGGGCTCATGGCTACACCTTC.

This clonotype was seen once. The chain couples TRBV29-1 to TRBJ1-2; D unresolved. Germline CDR1 reads SQVTM; CDR2 reads ANQGSEA. With 7 bases removed from V and 4 bases from J, the gap between germline ends came to 16 bases. CDR3 length: 13 amino acids. The CDR3 DNA reads as TGCAGCGCCTCGTCAACTTACTCCTATGGCTACACCTTC. Translating gives CSASSTYSYGYTF.

V is TRBV12-5 and J is TRBJ2-3, with D maybe TRBD2 (6 bases). Germline CDR1 and CDR2: LGHNT and FRNRAP. This CDR3 region has 15 residues. Trimming took off 5 bases at V and 0 bases at J, with 12 bases between the two ends. The CDR3 sequence is CASGPGLSSTDTQYF. CDR3 DNA: TGTGCTAGTGGTCCGGGACTCTCTAGCACAGATACGCAGTATTTT. The variable domain in full, with the rest retrieved from reference TRBV12-5 and TRBJ2-3, is DARVTQTPRHKVTEMGQEVTMRCQPILGHNTVFWYRQTMMQGLELLAYFRNRAPLDDSGMPKDRFSAEMPDATLATLKIQPSEPRDSAVYFCASGPGLSSTDTQYFGPGTRLTVL.

The genes are TRBV30 and TRBJ1-1; D not certain. Germline assignment: CDR1 GTSNPN and CDR2 SVGIG (reference sequence). Trimming removed 3 bases at V and 7 bases at J, with 12 bases between. CDR3 size: 12 residues. This CDR3 reads CAWRSSYREAFF. The CDR3 DNA is TGTGCCTGGAGGTCTTCATATCGTGAAGCTTTCTTT.

The chain links TRBV3-1 to TRBJ2-2; 12 nucleotides align to TRBD1. V was pared by 5 bases and J by 3 bases, with 4 bases of the junction left unmatched. The CDR3 extends over 16 amino acids. In germline, CDR1 is LGHDT, CDR2 YNNKEL (reference sequence). In DNA, the CDR3 is TGTGCCAGCAGCTGGGACAGGGGGCAGCACACCGGGGAGCTGTTTTTT. This encodes CASSWDRGQHTGELFF.

This chain connects TRBV25-1 to TRBJ2-7; a possible D gene is TRBD2 (6 bases). Germline CDR1 is MGHDK and CDR2 is SYGVNS. The CDR3 loop spans 15 amino acids. V was trimmed by 4 bases and J by 6 bases, leaving 19 bases between them. The CDR3 DNA reads as TGTGCCAGCAGTGCGAATATGGGCGGGGTTAGCGAGCAGTACTTC. Protein product: CASSANMGGVSEQYF.

V and J are TRBV20-1 and TRBJ2-1, with D possibly matching TRBD2 (5 bases). Trimming left V 1 base short and J 5 bases short, with 15 bases between. Germline CDR1 reads DFQATT; CDR2 reads SNEGSKA (reference sequence). There are 15 residues in the CDR3. The CDR3 spells CSARARVSTDNEQFF. The CDR3 DNA sequence: TGCAGTGCTAGAGCGAGGGTCAGCACGGACAATGAGCAGTTCTTC.

The V call is TRBV12-3 or TRBV12-4, the J call TRBJ1-1; a possible D gene is TRBD1 (6 bases). The CDR3 is 14 residues long. Trimming removed 2 bases at V and 6 bases at J, with 13 bases between. The CDR3: CASSLHREGAEAFF. As DNA, the CDR3 is TGTGCCAGCAGTTTACACAGGGAAGGGGCTGAAGCTTTCTTT.